The 30 T cell receptor beta chains below were found in one sample sequenced in a study of shared clonotypes between healthy human individuals. Assay: immunoSEQ multiplex PCR; the TCRdb copy retains only in-frame clones and omits some. The data contain about 1.1 million clones, 60% to 80% of them singletons. The sample comprised memory CD4+ T cells from PBMCs. Subset of the sample: CD45RA-negative fraction. These receptors were collected from a man younger than 30 in good health. Some clones in this sample may be carry-over from other donors' samples.

This clone was counted a few times. V usage is TRBV2 and J usage is TRBJ1-5, with 9 nucleotides matching TRBD1. The CDR3 is 14 residues long. In germline, CDR1 is SNHLY, CDR2 FYNNEI. Losses at the gene ends were 6 bases for V and 5 bases for J; bases not matched to a gene: 5. CDR3 protein: CASRAWTGDQPQHF. The DNA of the CDR3 is TGTGCCAGCAGGGCGTGGACAGGGGATCAGCCCCAGCATTTT.

This rearrangement joins TRBV7-8 to TRBJ2-7; D tentatively reads TRBD1 or TRBD2 (5 bases each). Germline V CDR1 and CDR2: SGHVS, FQNEAQ. The V end was cut by 1 base, the J end by 2 bases, with 12 bases between. The CDR3 is made up of 15 amino acids. The CDR3 DNA sequence: TGTGCCAGCAGCTTAGGCCGGGACGTAACCTACGAGCAGTACTTC. Translating gives CASSLGRDVTYEQYF.

This clone appeared a single time. The genes are TRBV5-6 and TRBJ2-5, with TRBD2 matching over 11 bases. The CDR3 has 14 residues. J gave up 7 bases and V 3 bases, and 5 bases lay outside the gene matches. Germline V gene sequence: CDR1 SGHDT, CDR2 YYEEEE. CDR3 DNA: TGTGCCAGCAGCTCCGGGACTAGCGGATGGACCCAGTACTTC. This codes for CASSSGTSGWTQYF. The full variable domain, completed using reference TRBV5-6 and TRBJ2-5, is DAGVTQSPTHLIKTRGQQVTLRCSPKSGHDTVSWYQQALGQGPQFIFQYYEEEERQRGNFPDRFSGHQFPNYSSELNVNALLLGDSALYLCASSSGTSGWTQYFGPGTRLLVL.

The V call is TRBV28, the J call TRBJ1-2, with 7 bases fitting TRBD1. J was trimmed by 7 bases and V by 4 bases; bases with no gene match: 12. Germline V gene sequence: CDR1 MDHEN, CDR2 SYDVKM. The CDR3 is 15 amino acids. The CDR3 reads CASSSQGREVTGYTF. CDR3 nucleotides: TGTGCCAGCAGTTCACAGGGGCGCGAGGTGACTGGCTACACCTTC.

The V call is TRBV6-1, the J call TRBJ2-7; D unresolved. The CDR3 is made up of 13 amino acids. The V gene lost 2 bases and the J gene lost 6 bases, with 11 bases spanning the gap. The germline gives CDR1 MNHNS, CDR2 SASEGT. The CDR3 nucleotides are TGTGCCAGCAGTGAATTTCGTCCCGGCGAGCAGTACTTC. This gives the protein CASSEFRPGEQYF.

V and J are TRBV15 and TRBJ2-7; 7 nucleotides agree with TRBD1. The CDR3 is 13 residues long. V gave up 8 bases and J gave up 1 base; unmatched junction bases: 5. In germline, CDR1 is LNHNV, CDR2 YYDKDF (reference sequence). The chain's CDR3 is CATRTGSSYEQYF. In DNA form, the CDR3 reads TGTGCCACCCGGACAGGATCGTCCTACGAGCAGTACTTC.

The rearrangement joins TRBV19 to TRBJ2-1; D might be TRBD2 (5 bases). The germline V gene has CDR1 LNHDA and CDR2 SQIVND (reference sequence). The V end was cut by 3 bases, the J end by 3 bases, with 15 bases between. CDR3 length equals 16 residues. CDR3 DNA: TGTGCCAGTAGTATTAGTAGTCCTAGCTTCTACAATGAGCAGTTCTTC. It is translated as CASSISSPSFYNEQFF.

The CDR3: CASKEAADTQYF. The CDR3 nucleotides read TGTGCCAGCAAGGAGGCGGCAGATACGCAGTATTTT. This rearrangement joins TRBV2 to TRBJ2-3, with D perhaps matching TRBD2 (5 bases). Trimming left V 7 bases short and J 4 bases short, with 9 bases between. In germline, CDR1 is SNHLY, CDR2 FYNNEI. The CDR3 covers 12 residues.

CDR3 sequence (DNA): TGTGCCAGCAGCTTATCTCAGGCAGATACGCAGTATTTT. Amino acids: CASSLSQADTQYF. The chain employs TRBV7-2 and TRBJ2-3; no clear D. This CDR3 is built from 13 residues. Trimming took 2 bases from V and 4 from J, leaving 7 bases between them. Germline lookup yields CDR1 SGHTA and CDR2 FQGNSA.

This chain joins TRBV5-1 and TRBJ1-1; tentatively, D is TRBD1 (5 bases). Germline V lookup: CDR1 SGHRS, CDR2 YFSETQ. V dropped 4 bases and J dropped 1 base, with 14 bases sitting between them. The CDR3 is made up of 15 amino acids. The CDR3, as DNA: TGCGCCAGCAGCAGCACGGGACCCCGGAACACTGAAGCTTTCTTT. Translating gives CASSSTGPRNTEAFF.

This sequence joins TRBV23-1 and TRBJ1-2; D is ambiguous. TRBV23-1 is an ORF, and what it does is uncertain. V lost 2 bases and J 0 bases, leaving 7 bases between the germline ends. The CDR3 has 14 amino acids. CDR3 in DNA: TGCGCCAGCAGTCAACCTCAGTCTAACTATGGCTACACCTTC. This translates into CASSQPQSNYGYTF.

This rearrangement joins TRBV4-1 to TRBJ2-2; perhaps TRBD1 as D (5 bases). Looked up from germline, CDR1 is MGHRA and CDR2 is YSYEKL. The CDR3 is 13 amino acids. V shed 0 bases and J shed 12 bases, with 11 bases lying between them. In DNA form, the CDR3 reads TGCGCCAGCAGCCAAGATAAGAAGGGGCAGCTGTTTTTT. Its protein product is CASSQDKKGQLFF.

V gene TRBV4-2 combines with J gene TRBJ1-5, with 8 bases fitting TRBD1. CDR1 and CDR2 from the germline V gene are LGHNA and YNFKEQ. Unmatched junction bases numbered 4, after V lost 1 base and J lost 5 bases. The CDR3 loop spans 15 amino acids. The CDR3 loop reads CASSQGTGYHQPQHF. DNA for the CDR3: TGTGCCAGCAGCCAAGGGACAGGGTATCATCAGCCCCAGCATTTT.

This chain connects TRBV5-1 to TRBJ1-1; perhaps TRBD1 as D (6 bases). The germline V and J ends were trimmed by 0 bases and 2 bases, with 14 bases remaining between them. CDR1 is SGHRS, CDR2 YFSETQ, per germline. The CDR3 consists of 16 residues. The CDR3 DNA is TGCGCCAGCAGCTTGGGCCCACAGGGTTTTAACACTGAAGCTTTCTTT. Amino acid sequence: CASSLGPQGFNTEAFF.

On this clone: A much larger clone is a single base away; this may be a read error. The chain combines TRBV5-4 with TRBJ1-5; 7 positions agree with TRBD1. The V gene's germline CDR1 is SGHNT and CDR2 YYREEE (reference sequence). V gave up 3 bases and J gave up 4 bases; unmatched junction bases: 1. This CDR3 comprises 13 residues. CDR3 protein: CASSSDRNQPQHF. Written as DNA, the CDR3 is TGTGCCAGCAGCTCGGACAGGAATCAGCCCCAGCATTTT.

V and J are TRBV6-5 and TRBJ2-7; 9 nucleotides agree with TRBD2. The V gene end was trimmed by 5 bases and the J gene end by 6 bases; junction bases not matched to a gene: 11. The CDR3 is 15 residues long. Germline CDR1 MNHEY, CDR2 SVGAGI. The CDR3 loop is CASSHRRTSEGEQYF. The DNA of the CDR3 is TGTGCCAGCAGTCACCGCAGGACTAGCGAAGGCGAGCAGTACTTC.

V is TRBV11-1 and J is TRBJ1-5; D is unclear. Trimming took 1 base from V and 7 from J, leaving 8 bases between them. There are 13 residues in the CDR3. In germline, CDR1 is SGHAT, CDR2 FQDESV (reference sequence). CDR3 nucleotide sequence: TGTGCCAGCAGCTTAGAGGCCAGACAGCCCCAGCATTTT. This sequence encodes CASSLEARQPQHF.

In this sample, this clone turned up many times. This chain uses TRBV9 with TRBJ1-1, with 8 bases matching TRBD1. Germline V CDR1 and CDR2: SGDLS, YYNGEE. The CDR3 loop spans 15 amino acids. V trimming: 2 bases; J trimming: 7 bases; junction bases outside the gene matches: 10. The CDR3 region has the DNA TGTGCCAGCAGCGTTTCGGACAGGGTGGAAGGTGAAGCTTTCTTT. Its translation is CASSVSDRVEGEAFF.

This chain uses TRBV7-9 with TRBJ1-2; D not resolved. The CDR3 runs to 12 residues. Germline values: CDR1 SEHNR, CDR2 FQNEAQ (reference sequence). The V gene lost 1 base and the J gene lost 7 bases, with 7 bases spanning the gap. CDR3 protein: CASSLVEGGYTF. In DNA form, the CDR3 reads TGTGCCAGCAGCTTAGTGGAGGGTGGCTACACCTTC.

The V and J genes are TRBV7-2 and TRBJ1-3, with 7 bases aligning to TRBD1. The J segment lost 10 bases and the V segment lost 4 bases, leaving 7 bases of the junction unmatched. Germline values: CDR1 SGHTA, CDR2 FQGNSA. The CDR3 length is 13 residues. The CDR3 DNA follows: TGTGCCAGCAGCTCTACAGGGGAAGGGACCATATATTTT. Protein: CASSSTGEGTIYF.

With respect to this clone: The sample carries other DNA sequences with the same CDR3. The J gene is TRBJ2-1, the V gene TRBV7-9; TRBD1 might be the D (5 bases). Trimming left V 1 base short and J 4 bases short, with 5 bases between. CDR1 is SEHNR, CDR2 FQNEAQ, per germline (reference sequence). The length of the CDR3 is 13 residues. The CDR3, as DNA: TGTGCCAGCAGCTTAGGACAGTACAATGAGCAGTTCTTC. It is translated as CASSLGQYNEQFF.

The chain combines TRBV5-6 with TRBJ1-5, with 9 bases aligning to TRBD1. The CDR3 covers 15 residues. J lost 7 bases, V lost 0 bases, and 5 bases had no gene match. Germline CDR1 reads SGHDT; CDR2 reads YYEEEE. The CDR3 DNA reads TGTGCCAGCAGCTTGGGACAGGGGGGTGGACAGCCCCAGCATTTT. As protein: CASSLGQGGGQPQHF.

This chain links TRBV7-9 with TRBJ1-2; D unresolved. V dropped 5 bases and J dropped 8 bases, with 18 bases sitting between them. In germline, CDR1 is SEHNR, CDR2 FQNEAQ (reference sequence). This CDR3 spans 14 amino acids. The CDR3 sequence: CASSPRLGIEGYTF. The CDR3 nucleotides are TGTGCCAGCAGCCCACGATTAGGGATTGAGGGCTACACCTTC. The full variable domain, in which reference TRBV7-9 and TRBJ1-2 provide the parts outside the CDR3, is DTGVSQNPRHKITKRGQNVTFRCDPISEHNRLYWYRQTLGQGPEFLTYFQNEAQLEKSRLLSDRFSAERPKGSFSTLEIQRTEQGDSAMYLCASSPRLGIEGYTFGSGTRLTVV.

The V gene is TRBV6-5, the J gene TRBJ2-1; the D gene is possibly TRBD2 (6 bases). Germline lookup yields CDR1 MNHEY and CDR2 SVGAGI. V was clipped by 4 bases and J by 0 bases, with 10 bases between them. This CDR3 is built from 15 residues. CDR3 residues: CASSSAGYSYNEQFF. CDR3 nucleotide sequence: TGTGCCAGCAGTTCAGCGGGCTACTCCTACAATGAGCAGTTCTTC.

The gene calls are TRBV5-4 and TRBJ1-2; a possible D gene is TRBD1 (6 bases). The CDR3 has 15 amino acids. CDR1 and CDR2 (germline): SGHNT, YYREEE (reference sequence). The V end lost 4 bases, the J end lost 2 bases, and 15 bases lay between the germline ends. CDR3 nucleotide sequence: TGTGCCAGCAGCACCACAAGGGGGACCAACTATGGCTACACCTTC. It codes for CASSTTRGTNYGYTF.

The chain joins TRBV10-1 to TRBJ2-3; TRBD2 is a possible D gene (5 bases). Germline V gene data show CDR1 as WNHNN and CDR2 as SYGVQD (reference sequence). The CDR3 covers 13 residues. Trimming shortened V by 3 bases and J by 3 bases, and 7 bases separated the two germline ends. CDR3 residues: CASSEPGTDTQYF. Here the CDR3 DNA reads TGCGCCAGCAGTGAACCGGGAACAGATACGCAGTATTTT.

The V gene is TRBV28, the J gene TRBJ1-4; no clear D. V gave up 7 bases and J gave up 0 bases, with 15 bases separating them. The germline CDR1 and CDR2 sequences are MDHEN and SYDVKM. This CDR3 contains 16 residues. CDR3 DNA: TGTGCCAGCAAAATAGTGGGTTATGCAACTAATGAAAAACTGTTTTTT. The encoded protein is CASKIVGYATNEKLFF.

On this clone itself: Being one base from a much bigger clone, this may be a read error. Other nucleotide sequences from this sample produce the same CDR3. J is TRBJ2-7 and V is TRBV27; 7 bases are a match to TRBD2. Germline loops: CDR1 MNHEY, CDR2 SMNVEV (reference sequence). V gave up 3 bases and J gave up 3 bases; unmatched junction bases: 8. This CDR3 is 15 amino acids long. The CDR3 spells CASSFVGGGGYEQYF. CDR3 DNA: TGTGCCAGCAGTTTTGTGGGTGGGGGGGGCTACGAGCAGTACTTC.

The chain is built from TRBV5-1 and TRBJ2-1; D gene unclear. The CDR3 is made up of 14 amino acids. Germline V gives CDR1 SGHRS, CDR2 YFSETQ. Deletions cut 0 bases from V and 6 bases from J, with 10 bases between. The CDR3 nucleotides read TGCGCCAGCAGCTTGGGTTCGCGAGGCAATGAGCAGTTCTTC. Translation gives CASSLGSRGNEQFF.

The chain carries TRBV5-1 and TRBJ2-2, with unresolved D. The germline gives CDR1 SGHRS, CDR2 YFSETQ. The CDR3 covers 14 residues. Between the trimmed V and J ends, which lost 1 base and 6 bases, there was a span of 10 bases. The CDR3 loop reads CASSLRELAGELFF. CDR3 coding DNA: TGCGCCAGCAGCTTGAGAGAGCTGGCCGGGGAGCTGTTTTTT. Together with reference TRBV5-1 and TRBJ2-2, the CDR3 gives the full variable domain: KAGVTQTPRYLIKTRGQQVTLSCSPISGHRSVSWYQQTPGQGLQFLFEYFSETQRNKGNFPGRFSGRQFSNSRSEMNVSTLELGDSALYLCASSLRELAGELFFGEGSRLTVL.